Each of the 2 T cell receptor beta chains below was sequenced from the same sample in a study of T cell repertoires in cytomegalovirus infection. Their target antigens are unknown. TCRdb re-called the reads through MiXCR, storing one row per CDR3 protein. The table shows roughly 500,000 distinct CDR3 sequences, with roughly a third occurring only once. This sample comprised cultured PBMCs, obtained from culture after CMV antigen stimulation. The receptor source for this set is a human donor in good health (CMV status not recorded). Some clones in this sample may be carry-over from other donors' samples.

CDR3 in amino acids: CASSFWGARGLDSNQPQHF. The DNA for the CDR3 is TGCGCCAGCAGCTTCTGGGGGGCCAGGGGCCTAGATAGCAATCAGCCCCAGCATTTT. This chain connects TRBV5-1 to TRBJ1-5; weak D call: TRBD1 (6 bases). The germline CDR1 and CDR2 sequences are SGHRS and YFSETQ. Trimming removed 2 bases at V and 0 bases at J, with 21 bases between. This CDR3 spans 19 amino acids.

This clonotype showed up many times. The CDR3 loop reads CASSLTGSSYNEQFF. The CDR3 DNA reads TGTGCCAGCAGCTTAACGGGGAGCTCCTACAATGAGCAGTTCTTC. The chain uses TRBV7-2 and TRBJ2-1; possible D gene TRBD2, 5 bases. The CDR3 loop spans 15 amino acids. CDR1 is SGHTA and CDR2 is FQGNSA in the germline V gene. V was clipped by 2 bases and J by 0 bases, with 8 bases between them.